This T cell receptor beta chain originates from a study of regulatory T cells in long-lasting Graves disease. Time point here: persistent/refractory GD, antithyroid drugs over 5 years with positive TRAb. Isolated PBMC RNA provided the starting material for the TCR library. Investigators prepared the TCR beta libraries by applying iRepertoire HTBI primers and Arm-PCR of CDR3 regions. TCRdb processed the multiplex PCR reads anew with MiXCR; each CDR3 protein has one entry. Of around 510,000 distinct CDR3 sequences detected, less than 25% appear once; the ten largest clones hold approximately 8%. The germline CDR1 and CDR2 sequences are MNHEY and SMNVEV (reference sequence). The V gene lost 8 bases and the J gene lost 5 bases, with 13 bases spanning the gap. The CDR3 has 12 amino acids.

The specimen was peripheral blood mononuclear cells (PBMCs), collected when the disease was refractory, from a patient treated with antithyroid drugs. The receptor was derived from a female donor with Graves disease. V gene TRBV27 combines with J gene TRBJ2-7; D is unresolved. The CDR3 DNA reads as TGTGCCAGCGGTCTCGATCGTCACGAGCAGTACTTC. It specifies CASGLDRHEQYF.